The TCR beta chain under discussion was sequenced for a study of OX40 agonist ivuxolimab in advanced cancers. Trimming took off 2 bases at V and 0 bases at J, with 11 bases between the two ends. CDR1 is SGHTS, CDR2 YDEGEE, per germline. This CDR3 is 16 amino acids long. The protocol was immunoSEQ multiplex PCR, while the TCRdb copy is restricted to in-frame clones and leaves out a portion. The table records fewer than 85,000 clones, about nine tenths of them present only once. Autoimmune disease history or systemic immunosuppression led to patients being barred. The receptor was isolated from an adult with an advanced solid tumor such as melanoma, head and neck, liver or kidney cancer. This specimen was CD4+ or CD8+ T cells sorted from blood, taken in a trial of the OX40 agonist ivuxolimab. This chain uses TRBV5-8 with TRBJ1-4; tentatively, D is TRBD1 (5 bases). CDR3 coding DNA: TGTGCCAGCAGCTTTGGGGGGGGAGCAACTAATGAAAAACTGTTTTTT. Its translation is CASSFGGGATNEKLFF.